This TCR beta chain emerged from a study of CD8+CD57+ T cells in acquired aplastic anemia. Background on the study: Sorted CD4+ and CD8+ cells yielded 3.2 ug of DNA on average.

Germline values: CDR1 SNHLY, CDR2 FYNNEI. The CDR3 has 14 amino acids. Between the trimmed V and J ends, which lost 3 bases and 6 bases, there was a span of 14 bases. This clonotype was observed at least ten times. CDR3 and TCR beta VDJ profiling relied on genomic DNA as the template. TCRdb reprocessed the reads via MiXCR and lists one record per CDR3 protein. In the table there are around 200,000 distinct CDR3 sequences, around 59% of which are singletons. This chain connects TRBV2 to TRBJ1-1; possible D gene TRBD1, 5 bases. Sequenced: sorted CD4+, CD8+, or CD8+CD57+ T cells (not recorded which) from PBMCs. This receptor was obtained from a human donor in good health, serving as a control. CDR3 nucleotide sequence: TGTGCCAGCAGTGAGGGAGGGGTTATCGCTGAAGCTTTCTTT. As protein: CASSEGGVIAEAFF.